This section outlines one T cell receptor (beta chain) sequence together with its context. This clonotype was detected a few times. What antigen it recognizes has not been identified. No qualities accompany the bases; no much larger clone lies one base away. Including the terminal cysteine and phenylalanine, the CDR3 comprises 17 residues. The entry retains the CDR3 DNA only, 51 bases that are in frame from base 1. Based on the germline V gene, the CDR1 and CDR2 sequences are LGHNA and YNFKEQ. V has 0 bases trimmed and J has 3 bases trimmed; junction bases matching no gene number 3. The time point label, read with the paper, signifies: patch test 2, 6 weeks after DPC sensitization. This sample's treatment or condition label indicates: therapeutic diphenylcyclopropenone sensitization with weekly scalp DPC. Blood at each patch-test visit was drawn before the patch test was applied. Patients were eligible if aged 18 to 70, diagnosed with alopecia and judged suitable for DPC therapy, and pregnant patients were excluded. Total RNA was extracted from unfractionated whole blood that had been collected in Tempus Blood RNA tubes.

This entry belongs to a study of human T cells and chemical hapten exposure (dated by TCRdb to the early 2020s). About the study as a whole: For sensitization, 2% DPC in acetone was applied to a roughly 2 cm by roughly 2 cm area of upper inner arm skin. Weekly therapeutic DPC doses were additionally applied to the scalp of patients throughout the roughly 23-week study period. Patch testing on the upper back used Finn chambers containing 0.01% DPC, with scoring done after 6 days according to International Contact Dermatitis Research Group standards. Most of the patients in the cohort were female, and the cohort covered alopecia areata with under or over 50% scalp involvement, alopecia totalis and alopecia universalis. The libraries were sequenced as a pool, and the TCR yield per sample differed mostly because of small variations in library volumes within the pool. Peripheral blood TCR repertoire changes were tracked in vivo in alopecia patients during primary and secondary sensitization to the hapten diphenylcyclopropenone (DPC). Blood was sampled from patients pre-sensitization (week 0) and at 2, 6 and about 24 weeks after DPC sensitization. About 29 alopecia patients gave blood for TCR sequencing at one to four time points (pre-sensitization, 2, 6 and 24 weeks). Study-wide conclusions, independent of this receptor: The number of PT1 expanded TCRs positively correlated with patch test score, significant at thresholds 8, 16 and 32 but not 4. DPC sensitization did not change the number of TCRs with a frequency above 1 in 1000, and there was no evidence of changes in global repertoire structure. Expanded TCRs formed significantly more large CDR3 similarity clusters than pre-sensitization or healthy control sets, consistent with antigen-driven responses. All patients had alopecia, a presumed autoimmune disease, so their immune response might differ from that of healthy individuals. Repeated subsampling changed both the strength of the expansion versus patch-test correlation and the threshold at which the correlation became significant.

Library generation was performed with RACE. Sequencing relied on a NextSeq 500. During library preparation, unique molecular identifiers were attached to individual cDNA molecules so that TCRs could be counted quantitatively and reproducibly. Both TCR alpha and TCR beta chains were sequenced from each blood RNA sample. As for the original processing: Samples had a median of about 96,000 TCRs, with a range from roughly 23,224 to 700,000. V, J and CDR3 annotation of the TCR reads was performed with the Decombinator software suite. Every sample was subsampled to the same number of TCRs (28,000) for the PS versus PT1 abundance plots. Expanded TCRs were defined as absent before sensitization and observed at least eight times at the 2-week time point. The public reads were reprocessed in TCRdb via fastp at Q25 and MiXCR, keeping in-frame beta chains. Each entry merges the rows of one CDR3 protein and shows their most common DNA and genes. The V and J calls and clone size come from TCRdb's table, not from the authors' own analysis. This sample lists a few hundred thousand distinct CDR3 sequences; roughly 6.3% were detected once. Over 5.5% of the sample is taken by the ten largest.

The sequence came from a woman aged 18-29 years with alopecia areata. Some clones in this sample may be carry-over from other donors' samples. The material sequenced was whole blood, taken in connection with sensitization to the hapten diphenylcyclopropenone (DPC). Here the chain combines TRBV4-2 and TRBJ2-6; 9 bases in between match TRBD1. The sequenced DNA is TGTGCCAGCAGCCAAGAACAGGGGGCGCTTGGGGCCAACGTCCTGACTTTC. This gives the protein CASSQEQGALGANVLTF.